This passage covers 24 T cell receptor beta chains from one sample sequenced in a study of shared clonotypes between healthy human individuals (dated by TCRdb to the early 2020s). The protocol used for the library was the immunoSEQ multiplex PCR assay. TCRdb holds this immuneACCESS table with in-frame rearrangements only. Some clones are missing; in checked studies, unresolved V genes explain under half, and the rest has no known cause. The sample table shows some 800,000 clones, and 85% to 95% are seen once. 20% to 30% of the sample goes to the ten largest clones. CD8 naive samples were obtained by positive selection for CCR7 among CD45RO-negative cells, yielding a CD45RA+CCR7+ population from which TemRA cells were excluded. Source material: naive CD8+ T cells sorted from blood. The cell subset or site label for this specimen denotes: CD45RA+CCR7+. Receptor source: a man aged 30-40 years in good health.

This clone was counted a single time. The chain joins TRBV10-3 to TRBJ2-7; D is unresolved. Per the germline V gene, CDR1 is ENHRY and CDR2 is SYGVKD. V lost 10 bases and J 4 bases, leaving 11 bases between the germline ends. The CDR3 has 11 residues. CDR3 loop: CASASLYEQYF. The CDR3 nucleotides are TGTGCCAGCGCTAGTCTTTACGAGCAGTACTTC.

The chain carries TRBV28 and TRBJ1-2; D is unclear. The CDR3 sequence is 12 residues long. Trimming stripped 3 bases from V and 8 bases from J, with 10 bases between. Germline V lookup: CDR1 MDHEN, CDR2 SYDVKM. CDR3 nucleotides: TGTGCCAGCAGTTTTCAAACACTGGGCTACACCTTC. This codes for CASSFQTLGYTF.

The chain joins TRBV27 to TRBJ1-2, with D maybe TRBD1 (5 bases). Germline CDR1 is MNHEY and CDR2 is SMNVEV (reference sequence). Trimming took 2 bases from V and 8 from J, leaving 12 bases between them. This CDR3 has 13 amino acids. The CDR3 DNA is TGTGCCAGCAGTTTAGGGGGACTCTTGGGCTACACCTTC. It encodes CASSLGGLLGYTF.

The V call is TRBV7-9, the J call TRBJ2-5; 9 bases align to TRBD2. The CDR3 contains 15 residues. CDR1 and CDR2 (germline): SEHNR, FQNEAQ (reference sequence). V lost 1 base and J lost 4; bases outside the gene matches: 4. CDR3 loop: CASSLGSGRGETQYF. In DNA form, the CDR3 reads TGTGCCAGCAGCTTAGGTAGCGGGAGAGGAGAGACCCAGTACTTC. Full variable domain (rest looked up from reference TRBV7-9 and TRBJ2-5): DTGVSQNPRHKITKRGQNVTFRCDPISEHNRLYWYRQTLGQGPEFLTYFQNEAQLEKSRLLSDRFSAERPKGSFSTLEIQRTEQGDSAMYLCASSLGSGRGETQYFGPGTRLLVL.

The chain joins TRBV7-9 to TRBJ2-5; 9 positions agree with TRBD1. The germline gives CDR1 SEHNR, CDR2 FQNEAQ (reference sequence). V lost 4 bases and J lost 4; bases outside the gene matches: 7. The CDR3 has 15 residues. CDR3 nucleotide sequence: TGTGCCAGCAGCTACAAACAGGGGGCAGGAGAGACCCAGTACTTC. Translating gives CASSYKQGAGETQYF.

The chain couples TRBV7-8 to TRBJ2-7; the D is unclear. CDR3 length equals 12 residues. Looked up from germline, CDR1 is SGHVS and CDR2 is FQNEAQ. Trimming stripped 4 bases from V and 2 bases from J, with 6 bases between. DNA of the CDR3: TGTGCCAGCAGCTCCGAGACCTACGAGCAGTACTTC. Its translation is CASSSETYEQYF.

V gene TRBV11-2 combines with J gene TRBJ2-1; no clear D. This CDR3 region has 13 residues. From germline, CDR1 is SGHAT and CDR2 FQNNGV. V was cut by 5 bases and J by 8 bases, with 13 bases left in between. This chain's CDR3 is CASSIDLPDEQFF. In DNA form, the CDR3 reads TGTGCCAGCAGCATTGACCTGCCCGATGAGCAGTTCTTC.

The V and J genes are TRBV28 and TRBJ1-1; D is ambiguous. The CDR3 spans 13 residues. The V and J ends lost 2 bases and 0 bases respectively, with 4 bases between them. CDR1 is MDHEN, CDR2 SYDVKM, per germline. CDR3: CASSLVMNTEAFF. CDR3 nucleotide sequence: TGTGCCAGCAGTTTAGTTATGAACACTGAAGCTTTCTTT. The entire variable domain, with the rest obtained from reference TRBV28 and TRBJ1-1, is as follows: DVKVTQSSRYLVKRTGEKVFLECVQDMDHENMFWYRQDPGLGLRLIYFSYDVKMKEKGDIPEGYSVSREKKERFSLILESASTNQTSMYLCASSLVMNTEAFFGQGTRLTVV.

The chain links TRBV5-1 to TRBJ2-1, with D unclear. The CDR3 is 18 amino acids. Germline assignment: CDR1 SGHRS and CDR2 YFSETQ. V lost 0 bases to trimming and J lost 3 bases, with 19 bases between them. CDR3 protein: CASSLVGTPTKNYNEQFF. In DNA, the CDR3 is TGCGCCAGCAGCTTGGTGGGCACTCCAACCAAAAACTACAATGAGCAGTTCTTC.

V usage is TRBV9 and J usage is TRBJ2-6, with 7 bases aligning to TRBD1. V lost 5 bases, J lost 0 bases, and 11 bases stayed unmatched. The CDR3 runs 18 residues. CDR1 and CDR2 (germline): SGDLS, YYNGEE. The CDR3 DNA reads TGTGCCAGCAGTGATGGGGGACAGCGCTTCTCTGGGGCCAACGTCCTGACTTTC. This translates into CASSDGGQRFSGANVLTF.

To note about this clone: This specimen includes other DNA sequences encoding the same CDR3. J is TRBJ1-2 and V is TRBV7-9, with D possibly being TRBD1 (5 bases). This CDR3 has 13 residues. Germline CDR1 is SEHNR and CDR2 is FQNEAQ (reference sequence). The germline V and J ends were trimmed by 4 bases and 2 bases, with 8 bases remaining between them. For the CDR3, the DNA is TGTGCCAGCAGCTCGGCAGGGAACTATGGCTACACCTTC. Amino acid sequence: CASSSAGNYGYTF.

This chain links TRBV2 with TRBJ2-1; TRBD2 aligns across 7 bases. CDR1 is SNHLY and CDR2 is FYNNEI in the germline V gene. CDR3 length: 15 residues. Germline trimming cut 6 bases from V and 6 bases from J; bases unmatched to any gene: 11. In DNA, the CDR3 is TGTGCCAGCAGCGAAACGCGGGAGCTGTTCAATGAGCAGTTCTTC. Amino acids: CASSETRELFNEQFF.

The V call is TRBV19, the J call TRBJ2-1, with a weak D call TRBD2 (5 bases). This CDR3 comprises 14 residues. Germline CDR1 is LNHDA and CDR2 is SQIVND (reference sequence). Between the trimmed V and J ends, which lost 4 bases and 5 bases, there was a span of 12 bases. The CDR3 loop is CASSKLERNNEQFF. CDR3 coding DNA: TGTGCCAGTAGTAAACTGGAGCGGAACAATGAGCAGTTCTTC.

V is TRBV11-3 and J is TRBJ2-5, with 15 positions matching TRBD2. This CDR3 is 18 amino acids long. Trimming removed 5 bases from V and 5 bases from J; junction bases left unmatched: 12. Germline CDR1 reads SGHNT; CDR2 reads YENEEA. CDR3 bases: TGTGCCAGCAGCCCGGGACTAGCGGGAGGCAGAGTGGGGGAGACCCAGTACTTC. This encodes CASSPGLAGGRVGETQYF. The full variable domain, in which reference TRBV11-3 and TRBJ2-5 provide the parts outside the CDR3, is EAGVVQSPRYKIIEKKQPVAFWCNPISGHNTLYWYLQNLGQGPELLIRYENEEAVDDSQLPKDRFSAERLKGVDSTLKIQPAELGDSAVYLCASSPGLAGGRVGETQYFGPGTRLLVL.

The chain employs TRBV10-3 and TRBJ2-5, with 8 positions matching TRBD2. V lost 3 bases to trimming and J lost 4 bases; unmatched junction nucleotides: 7. CDR3 length: 15 residues. The germline gives CDR1 ENHRY, CDR2 SYGVKD. The CDR3: CAISEGLREVETQYF. Written as DNA, the CDR3 is TGTGCCATCAGTGAAGGTCTGCGGGAGGTAGAGACCCAGTACTTC.

The chain recombines TRBV11-2 with TRBJ2-1; no firm D call. Per the germline V gene, CDR1 is SGHAT and CDR2 is FQNNGV. The V end lost 1 base, the J end lost 0 bases, and 13 bases lay between the germline ends. The CDR3 loop spans 17 amino acids. CDR3 region: CASSLVFAASSYNEQFF. Written as DNA, the CDR3 is TGTGCCAGCAGCTTAGTTTTCGCAGCCAGCTCCTACAATGAGCAGTTCTTC.

The CDR3 is CASSATELAKNIQYF. In DNA, the CDR3 is TGTGCCAGCAGCGCCACAGAACTAGCCAAAAACATTCAGTACTTC. The chain is built from TRBV7-9 and TRBJ2-4; D is unresolved. This CDR3 region has 15 residues. The V gene's germline CDR1 is SEHNR and CDR2 FQNEAQ (reference sequence). V was trimmed by 5 bases and J by 0 bases, leaving 11 bases between them. Supplemented by reference TRBV7-9 and TRBJ2-4, the full variable domain reads DTGVSQNPRHKITKRGQNVTFRCDPISEHNRLYWYRQTLGQGPEFLTYFQNEAQLEKSRLLSDRFSAERPKGSFSTLEIQRTEQGDSAMYLCASSATELAKNIQYFGAGTRLSVL.

The chain combines TRBV4-1 with TRBJ1-1; 7 bases line up with TRBD1. The J segment lost 1 base and the V segment lost 0 bases, leaving 2 bases of the junction unmatched. The CDR3 extends over 15 amino acids. CDR1 MGHRA and CDR2 YSYEKL come from the germline V gene. The CDR3 here is CASSQEGTENTEAFF. Written as DNA, the CDR3 is TGCGCCAGCAGCCAAGAGGGGACAGAGAACACTGAAGCTTTCTTT.

This sequence joins TRBV5-4 and TRBJ2-1, with TRBD2 matching over 8 bases. The CDR3 contains 16 residues. Germline trimming cut 4 bases from V and 2 bases from J; bases unmatched to any gene: 8. Germline assignment: CDR1 SGHNT and CDR2 YYREEE (reference sequence). The CDR3 bases are TGTGCCAGCAGCGGATACGAGCGGGAGCCCTACAATGAGCAGTTCTTC. It translates to CASSGYEREPYNEQFF.

V gene TRBV7-9 combines with J gene TRBJ2-3; the match to TRBD2 covers 11 bases. Germline V lookup: CDR1 SEHNR, CDR2 FQNEAQ (reference sequence). CDR3 length: 18 residues. V was pared by 0 bases and J by 1 base, with 6 bases of the junction left unmatched. In DNA form, the CDR3 reads TGTGCCAGCAGCTTAGCGGGAAGTAGCGGGAGGGGCACAGATACGCAGTATTTT. Encoded protein: CASSLAGSSGRGTDTQYF.

The J gene is TRBJ1-4, the V gene TRBV27, with D possibly TRBD1 on 6 matching bases. Trimming left V 2 bases short and J 10 bases short, with 17 bases between. This CDR3 has 15 residues. Looked up from germline, CDR1 is MNHEY and CDR2 is SMNVEV (reference sequence). CDR3 region: CASSLSGGLMVKLFF. CDR3 in DNA: TGTGCCAGCAGTTTAAGCGGGGGCCTCATGGTAAAACTGTTTTTT.

The chain has TRBV25-1 and TRBJ1-1, with 9 bases aligning to TRBD1. V trimming: 6 bases; J trimming: 5 bases; junction bases outside the gene matches: 4. Germline V gene lookup returns CDR1 MGHDK and CDR2 SYGVNS. The CDR3 is 13 amino acids. CDR3 protein: CASRGTGRTEAFF. Written as DNA, the CDR3 is TGTGCCAGCAGGGGGACAGGGAGGACTGAAGCTTTCTTT.

The chain has TRBV11-2 and TRBJ2-2; perhaps TRBD1 as D (6 bases). From germline, CDR1 is SGHAT and CDR2 FQNNGV. V gave up 3 bases and J gave up 5 bases, with 13 bases separating them. This CDR3 contains 15 residues. The CDR3: CASSLGRQGTGELFF. CDR3 DNA: TGTGCCAGCAGCTTGGGAAGGCAGGGGACCGGGGAGCTGTTTTTT. Looking up the rest from reference TRBV11-2 and TRBJ2-2 gives the full variable domain: EAGVAQSPRYKIIEKRQSVAFWCNPISGHATLYWYQQILGQGPKLLIQFQNNGVVDDSQLPKDRFSAERLKGVDSTLKIQPAKLEDSAVYLCASSLGRQGTGELFFGEGSRLTVL.

V gene TRBV9 combines with J gene TRBJ2-5; perhaps TRBD1 as D (5 bases). CDR3 length: 14 residues. Germline V lookup: CDR1 SGDLS, CDR2 YYNGEE. V lost 3 bases to trimming and J lost 4 bases, with 13 bases between them. In nucleotides, the CDR3 is TGTGCCAGCAGCGCCTCAGGGTTCACAGAGACCCAGTACTTC. Its protein is CASSASGFTETQYF.